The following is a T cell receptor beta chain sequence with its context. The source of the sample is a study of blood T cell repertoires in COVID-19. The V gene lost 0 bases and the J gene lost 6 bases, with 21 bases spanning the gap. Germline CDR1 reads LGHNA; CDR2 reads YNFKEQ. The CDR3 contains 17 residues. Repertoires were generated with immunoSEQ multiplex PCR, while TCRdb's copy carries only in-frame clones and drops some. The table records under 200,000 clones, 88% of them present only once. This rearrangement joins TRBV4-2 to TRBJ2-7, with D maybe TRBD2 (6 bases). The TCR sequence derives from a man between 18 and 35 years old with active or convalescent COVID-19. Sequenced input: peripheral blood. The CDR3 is CASSQDGTSSGNGEQYF. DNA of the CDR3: TGTGCCAGCAGCCAAGACGGAACTAGCTCCGGAAATGGCGAGCAGTACTTC.